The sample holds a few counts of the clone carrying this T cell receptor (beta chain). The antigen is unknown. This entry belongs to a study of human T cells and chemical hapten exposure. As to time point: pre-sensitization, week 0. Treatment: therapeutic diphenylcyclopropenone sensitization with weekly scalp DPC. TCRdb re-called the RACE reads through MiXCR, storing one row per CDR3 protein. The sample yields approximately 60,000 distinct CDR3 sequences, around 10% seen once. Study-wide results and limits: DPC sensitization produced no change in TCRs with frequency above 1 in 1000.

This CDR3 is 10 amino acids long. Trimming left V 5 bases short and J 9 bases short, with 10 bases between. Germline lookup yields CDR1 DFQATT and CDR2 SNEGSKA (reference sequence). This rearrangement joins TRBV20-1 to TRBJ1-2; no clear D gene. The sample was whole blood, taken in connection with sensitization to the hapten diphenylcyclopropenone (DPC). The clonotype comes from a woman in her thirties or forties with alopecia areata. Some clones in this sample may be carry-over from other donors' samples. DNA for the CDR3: TGCAGTGCTCTACTTTTGCGCTACACCTTC. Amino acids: CSALLLRYTF.